This entry lists 17 T cell receptor beta chains sequenced from one sample in a study of blood T cell repertoires in COVID-19. Sequencing was performed with immunoSEQ multiplex PCR; in TCRdb, only in-frame clones are kept and a portion is missing. The sample carries approximately 77,000 clones, about 90% recorded once. Sequenced input: peripheral blood. Every receptor here comes from a man aged 45-65 years with active COVID-19.

This clone was seen a single time. The gene calls are TRBV6-1 and TRBJ2-5; 12 nucleotides line up with TRBD2. The CDR3 spans 16 residues. V was pared by 0 bases and J by 7 bases, with 6 bases of the junction left unmatched. Per germline, CDR1 MNHNS and CDR2 SASEGT. The CDR3 nucleotides read TGTGCCAGCAGTGAAGCTCTAGCGGGGGGGCAGGGGACCCAGTACTTC. Protein product: CASSEALAGGQGTQYF.

The chain is built from TRBV3-1 (or the pseudogene TRBV3-2) and TRBJ2-7; D call uncertain. The CDR3 extends over 13 amino acids. CDR1 is LGHDT and CDR2 is YNNKEL in the germline V gene (reference sequence). The V gene lost 4 bases and the J gene lost 0 bases, with 7 bases spanning the gap. In nucleotides, the CDR3 is TGTGCCAGCAGCCGGCCTCTCTCCTACGAGCAGTACTTC. Translated: CASSRPLSYEQYF.

The chain couples TRBV5-5 to TRBJ2-4; 8 bases are shared with TRBD1. Germline CDR1 reads SGHKS; CDR2 reads YYEKEE (reference sequence). V lost 0 bases, J lost 4 bases, and 6 bases stayed unmatched. The CDR3 runs to 16 residues. The CDR3 DNA reads as TGTGCCAGCAGCTTGGTAGCAGGGGGCGGAAAAAACATTCAGTACTTC. Translated, it gives CASSLVAGGGKNIQYF.

This chain links TRBV30 with TRBJ1-1; no definite D call. Trimming took off 8 bases at V and 3 bases at J, with 13 bases between the two ends. CDR3 length: 12 amino acids. The germline gives CDR1 GTSNPN, CDR2 SVGIG (reference sequence). The CDR3 sequence is CAGEAIHTEAFF. The CDR3 DNA reads as TGTGCCGGGGAAGCAATACACACTGAAGCTTTCTTT.

V is TRBV14 and J is TRBJ2-7; D might be TRBD1 (7 bases). This CDR3 region has 15 residues. Trimming pared 4 bases from V and 7 bases from J, leaving 20 bases between. Germline CDR1 reads SGHDN; CDR2 reads FVKESK. In nucleotides, the CDR3 is TGTGCCAGCAGCCCCTGGACAGGATTTGCGGGGGAGCAGTACTTC. Residues: CASSPWTGFAGEQYF.

This chain uses TRBV7-9 with TRBJ2-7, with 8 bases matching TRBD1. Germline CDR1 SEHNR, CDR2 FQNEAQ (reference sequence). The CDR3 contains 14 residues. J gave up 3 bases and V 1 base, and 2 bases lay outside the gene matches. The CDR3 reads CASSLGDRYYEQYF. CDR3 nucleotides: TGTGCCAGCAGCTTAGGGGACAGGTACTACGAGCAGTACTTC.

This chain links TRBV6-1 with TRBJ1-6, with D tentatively TRBD1 (5 bases). CDR3 length: 15 amino acids. CDR1 and CDR2 (germline): MNHNS, SASEGT. Trimming took off 2 bases at V and 14 bases at J, with 19 bases between the two ends. CDR3 sequence: CASSEPQVRKGALHF. As DNA, the CDR3 is TGTGCCAGCAGTGAACCACAAGTTCGAAAAGGGGCCCTCCACTTT.

This clone was observed a handful of times. The CDR3 here is CASSQVGGGSYEQYF. DNA for the CDR3: TGCGCCAGCAGCCAAGTCGGGGGAGGGTCCTACGAGCAGTACTTC. V is TRBV4-3 and J is TRBJ2-7, with TRBD2 matching 7 bases. Germline V gene data show CDR1 as LGHNA and CDR2 as YSLEER. Trimming cost V 1 base and J 1 base; bases outside gene matches: 4. The length of the CDR3 is 15 residues.

The chain carries TRBV5-4 and TRBJ2-7; 8 bases are a match to TRBD2. The length of the CDR3 is 16 residues. The V segment lost 4 bases and the J segment 1 base; nucleotides outside the gene matches: 10. Looked up from germline, CDR1 is SGHNT and CDR2 is YYREEE (reference sequence). In nucleotides, the CDR3 is TGTGCCAGCAGCGCTAAACAGACTAGCGCTTCCTACGAGCAGTACTTC. The encoded protein is CASSAKQTSASYEQYF.

The rearrangement uses TRBV28 and TRBJ1-4; TRBD1 matches 9 bases. This CDR3 region has 13 residues. Germline V gene sequence: CDR1 MDHEN, CDR2 SYDVKM. Trimming removed 5 bases from V and 10 bases from J; junction bases left unmatched: 5. The CDR3 nucleotides are TGTGCCAGCAGTCAGGGACAGGGTCGAAAACTGTTTTTT. Its translation is CASSQGQGRKLFF. The variable domain in full, with the rest retrieved from reference TRBV28 and TRBJ1-4, is DVKVTQSSRYLVKRTGEKVFLECVQDMDHENMFWYRQDPGLGLRLIYFSYDVKMKEKGDIPEGYSVSREKKERFSLILESASTNQTSMYLCASSQGQGRKLFFGSGTQLSVL.

The chain is built from TRBV5-4 and TRBJ1-2; 7 bases agree with TRBD1. Per germline, CDR1 SGHNT and CDR2 YYREEE (reference sequence). The CDR3 loop spans 15 amino acids. The ends lost 1 base at V and 7 bases at J; junction bases unmatched: 10. CDR3 loop: CASSLWSQGGGGYTF. CDR3 coding DNA: TGTGCCAGCAGCTTGTGGTCCCAGGGGGGCGGTGGCTACACCTTC. Drawing the rest from reference TRBV5-4 and TRBJ1-2, the complete variable domain is ETGVTQSPTHLIKTRGQQVTLRCSSQSGHNTVSWYQQALGQGPQFIFQYYREEENGRGNFPPRFSGLQFPNYSSELNVNALELDDSALYLCASSLWSQGGGGYTFGSGTRLTVV.

The J gene is TRBJ2-5, the V gene TRBV12-5; TRBD2 aligns across 7 bases. CDR1 and CDR2 (germline): LGHNT, FRNRAP. Unmatched junction bases numbered 1, after V lost 3 bases and J lost 0 bases. The CDR3 sequence is 14 residues long. CDR3 coding DNA: TGTGCTAGTGGTTTAGCGGGGAACCAAGAGACCCAGTACTTC. It is translated as CASGLAGNQETQYF.

Worth noting for this clone: At one boundary the junction diverges from the germline segment, which might be a read error. The V gene is TRBV28, the J gene TRBJ1-2; possibly TRBD1 for D (5 bases). CDR1 and CDR2 (germline): MDHEN, SYDVKM. The CDR3 contains 11 residues. CDR3 nucleotide sequence: TGTGCCAGCAGTTTAACCAGGGAAAGGGCCTTC. Its protein is CASSLTRERAF.

The V gene is TRBV24-1, the J gene TRBJ2-2; TRBD2 aligns across 10 bases. The V gene end was trimmed by 9 bases and the J gene end by 7 bases; junction bases not matched to a gene: 4. Looked up from germline, CDR1 is KGHDR and CDR2 is SFDVKD. CDR3 size: 13 residues. CDR3 protein: CATLAGGGGELFF. As DNA, the CDR3 is TGTGCCACCTTAGCGGGAGGTGGCGGGGAGCTGTTTTTT.

This clone has more than one count but fewer than ten. J is TRBJ2-2 and V is TRBV6-4; 10 bases match TRBD2. Trimming at V came to 2 bases and at J to 0 bases, leaving 0 bases not matched to a gene. CDR1 MRHNA and CDR2 SNTAGT come from the germline V gene. The CDR3 is made up of 16 amino acids. This chain's CDR3 is CASSDLAGANTGELFF. In nucleotides, the CDR3 is TGTGCCAGCAGTGACCTAGCGGGGGCGAACACCGGGGAGCTGTTTTTT.

The V call is TRBV5-4, the J call TRBJ2-5; 14 bases line up with TRBD2. Germline loops: CDR1 SGHNT, CDR2 YYREEE (reference sequence). The V segment lost 0 bases and the J segment 5 bases; nucleotides outside the gene matches: 6. The CDR3 is 17 amino acids. CDR3 sequence (DNA): TGTGCCAGCAGCTTGGGAGGGACTAGCGGGAGACGGGAGACCCAGTACTTC. This sequence encodes CASSLGGTSGRRETQYF.

V usage is TRBV3-1 (or the pseudogene TRBV3-2) and J usage is TRBJ2-1, with 7 nucleotides matching TRBD2. J was trimmed by 8 bases and V by 1 base; bases with no gene match: 14. Looked up from germline, CDR1 is LGHDT and CDR2 is YNNKEL (reference sequence). The CDR3 has 17 amino acids. CDR3 loop: CASSQVVTSRFTDEQFF. DNA for the CDR3: TGTGCCAGCAGCCAAGTTGTGACTAGCCGGTTCACGGATGAGCAGTTCTTC.